One sample yielded the 15 T cell receptor beta chains listed below, sequenced in a study of blood T cells in healthy people across ages. The use of a sample-barcoded 5' primer and a J-beta primer mix characterized a second PCR of 7 to 11 cycles. TCRdb passed the 5' RACE reads through MiXCR, listing each CDR3 protein once. This sample yields over 1,500,000 distinct CDR3 sequences, of which about 39% are seen a single time; about 21% belongs to the top ten. The sample consisted of blood. Source of these receptors: a human donor in good health.

The chain recombines TRBV7-2 with TRBJ2-7; 7 bases fit TRBD1. CDR3 size: 15 residues. CDR1 is SGHTA, CDR2 FQGNSA, per germline. The trim removed 5 bases at V and 3 bases at J, leaving 10 bases unmatched. For the CDR3, the DNA is TGTGCCAGCAGCCGAACCGGGACAGCGCTCTACGAGCAGTACTTC. This sequence encodes CASSRTGTALYEQYF.

V gene TRBV10-3 combines with J gene TRBJ2-3, with 13 positions matching TRBD2. The V gene's germline CDR1 is ENHRY and CDR2 SYGVKD. CDR3 size: 16 residues. V lost 9 bases to trimming and J lost 3 bases; unmatched junction nucleotides: 9. CDR3 coding DNA: TGTGCCATACGCACTAGCGGGGGGGAATCAACAGATACGCAGTATTTT. Protein sequence: CAIRTSGGESTDTQYF.

This sequence joins TRBV27 and TRBJ2-7, with D possibly being TRBD1 (6 bases). The CDR3 runs to 14 residues. Germline assignment: CDR1 MNHEY and CDR2 SMNVEV (reference sequence). With 5 bases removed from V and 2 bases from J, the gap between germline ends came to 13 bases. In nucleotides, the CDR3 is TGTGCCAGCAGTCGACAGGTGATTCCCTACGAGCAGTACTTC. Its protein is CASSRQVIPYEQYF.

This clonotype came up a few times. J is TRBJ2-2 and V is TRBV11-3; D possibly corresponds to TRBD2 (5 bases). CDR1 is SGHNT, CDR2 YENEEA, per germline. The ends were cut back, 5 bases at V and 6 bases at J, with 13 bases in the middle. This CDR3 contains 14 residues. CDR3 DNA sequence: TGTGCCAGCAGCACCGGAGGCATTGCCGGGGAGCTGTTTTTT. Amino acids: CASSTGGIAGELFF.

The chain carries TRBV2 and TRBJ1-2, with D possibly matching TRBD1 (5 bases). V was pared by 8 bases and J by 2 bases, with 15 bases between. Germline V lookup: CDR1 SNHLY, CDR2 FYNNEI. This CDR3 spans 14 amino acids. CDR3 in DNA: TGTGCCAGCCGACTCGGGGGTCCAAACTATGGCTACACCTTC. Residues: CASRLGGPNYGYTF.

The chain recombines TRBV7-8 with TRBJ2-1, with 8 bases matching TRBD2. There are 15 residues in the CDR3. The germline V gene has CDR1 SGHVS and CDR2 FQNEAQ. J lost 8 bases, V lost 5 bases, and 11 bases had no gene match. The DNA for the CDR3 is TGTGCCAGCAGCCCACTAGCGGCGCTGGGCGATGAGCAGTTCTTC. Translation gives CASSPLAALGDEQFF.

This clonotype was detected only a few times. The gene calls are TRBV4-1 and TRBJ2-7; D is unresolved. From germline, CDR1 is MGHRA and CDR2 YSYEKL. Trimming shortened V by 2 bases and J by 4 bases, and 9 bases separated the two germline ends. The CDR3 covers 13 residues. The CDR3 DNA sequence: TGCGCCAGCAGCCAAACACAGAGTTACGAGCAGTACTTC. Protein product: CASSQTQSYEQYF.

Only a few counts were recorded for this clonotype. This rearrangement joins TRBV5-4 to TRBJ2-1; TRBD2 agrees at 7 bases. The CDR3 has 14 residues. Germline CDR1 SGHNT, CDR2 YYREEE (reference sequence). The V and J ends lost 2 bases and 8 bases, in that order; junction bases with no gene match: 7. In DNA form, the CDR3 reads TGTGCCAGCAGCTTACTCGGGACTACGGATGAGCAGTTCTTC. Encoded protein: CASSLLGTTDEQFF.

This clonotype has only one observation. This chain connects TRBV7-2 to TRBJ2-5, with 7 nucleotides matching TRBD1. TRBJ2-7 matches the DNA end more closely, so the J call is doubtful. The germline V gene has CDR1 SGHTA and CDR2 FQGNSA. The CDR3 runs to 16 residues. DNA for the CDR3: TGTGCCAGCAGCCGCAGCACAGGGGTCCCCTCCTACGAGCAGTACTTC. This encodes CASSRSTGVPSYEQYF.

The V and J genes are TRBV5-1 and TRBJ2-7; D is undetermined. V was pared by 4 bases and J by 2 bases, with 19 bases between. The CDR3 totals 16 residues. Germline CDR1 is SGHRS and CDR2 is YFSETQ. The DNA of the CDR3 is TGCGCCAGCAGCCCGACTGACACCATGAAGACCTACGAGCAGTACTTC. Its translation: CASSPTDTMKTYEQYF.

The rearrangement uses TRBV11-3 and TRBJ2-2, with 10 bases matching TRBD2. V shed 0 bases and J 0 bases; nucleotides not matched to a gene: 7. Germline V gene lookup returns CDR1 SGHNT and CDR2 YENEEA. There are 19 residues in the CDR3. CDR3 loop: CASSLEVRLAGANTGELFF. CDR3 sequence (DNA): TGTGCCAGCAGCTTAGAGGTGCGACTAGCGGGCGCGAACACCGGGGAGCTGTTTTTT.

This chain connects TRBV12-3 or TRBV12-4 to TRBJ2-5, with D perhaps matching TRBD2 (5 bases). V was clipped by 6 bases and J by 5 bases, with 10 bases between them. CDR3 length: 12 amino acids. CDR3 DNA sequence: TGTGCCAGCAGCGAGGACTGGGAGACCCAGTACTTC. It is translated as CASSEDWETQYF.

This clonotype was counted between two and nine times. Since a much larger clone is just one base distant, this may be a read error. This chain uses TRBV10-3 with TRBJ1-5, with D possibly being TRBD1 (5 bases). This CDR3 contains 13 residues. V was clipped by 10 bases and J by 5 bases, with 15 bases between them. Looked up from germline, CDR1 is ENHRY and CDR2 is SYGVKD. This chain's CDR3 is CATISDSDQPQHF. In DNA, the CDR3 is TGTGCCACCATCTCAGACAGCGATCAGCCCCAGCATTTT.

This chain joins TRBV6-5 and TRBJ2-3; TRBD2 matches at 12 bases. CDR3 length equals 17 residues. Germline CDR1 MNHEY, CDR2 SVGAGI. The V and J ends lost 0 bases and 6 bases, in that order; junction bases with no gene match: 7. CDR3 protein: CASSYSASGGAGDTQYF. Written as DNA, the CDR3 is TGTGCCAGCAGTTACTCGGCTAGCGGGGGGGCCGGGGATACGCAGTATTTT.

The chain combines TRBV5-6 with TRBJ1-2; 12 bases align to TRBD1. Germline CDR1 SGHDT, CDR2 YYEEEE. The trim removed 0 bases at V and 6 bases at J, leaving 12 bases unmatched. The CDR3 has 18 amino acids. CDR3 DNA: TGTGCCAGCAGCTTGGGCTGGGGGACAGGGGGCGAAGGAAATGGCTACACCTTC. The encoded protein is CASSLGWGTGGEGNGYTF. Looking up the rest from reference TRBV5-6 and TRBJ1-2 gives the full variable domain: DAGVTQSPTHLIKTRGQQVTLRCSPKSGHDTVSWYQQALGQGPQFIFQYYEEEERQRGNFPDRFSGHQFPNYSSELNVNALLLGDSALYLCASSLGWGTGGEGNGYTFGSGTRLTVV.